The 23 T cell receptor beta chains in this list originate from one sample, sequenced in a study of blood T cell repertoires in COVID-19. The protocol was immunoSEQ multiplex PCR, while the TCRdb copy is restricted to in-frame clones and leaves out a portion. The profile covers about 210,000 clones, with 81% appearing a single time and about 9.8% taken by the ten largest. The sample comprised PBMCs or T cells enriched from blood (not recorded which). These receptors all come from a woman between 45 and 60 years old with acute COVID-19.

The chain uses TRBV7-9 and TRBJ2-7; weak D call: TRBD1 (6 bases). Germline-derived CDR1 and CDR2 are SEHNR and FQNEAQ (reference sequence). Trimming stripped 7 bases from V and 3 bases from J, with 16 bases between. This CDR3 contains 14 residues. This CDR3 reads CASTPRDTRYEQYF. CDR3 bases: TGTGCCAGCACCCCCCGGGACACACGCTACGAGCAGTACTTC.

This chain's CDR3 is CATTTTNTEAFF. CDR3 sequence (DNA): TGTGCCACCACGACAACTAACACTGAAGCTTTCTTT. The chain carries TRBV6-6 and TRBJ1-1; D is unclear. The CDR3 contains 12 residues. CDR1 and CDR2 (germline): MNHNY, SVGAGI (reference sequence). Trimming pared 10 bases from V and 2 bases from J, leaving 11 bases between.

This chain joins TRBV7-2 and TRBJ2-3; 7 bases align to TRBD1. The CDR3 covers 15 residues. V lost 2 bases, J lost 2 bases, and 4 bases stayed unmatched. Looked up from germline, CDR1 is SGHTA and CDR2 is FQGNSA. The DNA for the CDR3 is TGTGCCAGCAGCTTAAGGGGGCTCGCCACAGATACGCAGTATTTT. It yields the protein CASSLRGLATDTQYF.

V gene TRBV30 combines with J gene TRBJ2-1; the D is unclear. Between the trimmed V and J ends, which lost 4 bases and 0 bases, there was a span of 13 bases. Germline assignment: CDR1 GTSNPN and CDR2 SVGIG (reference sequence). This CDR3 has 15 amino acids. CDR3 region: CAWTRSKSSYNEQFF. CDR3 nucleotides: TGTGCCTGGACCAGGTCTAAGAGCTCCTACAATGAGCAGTTCTTC.

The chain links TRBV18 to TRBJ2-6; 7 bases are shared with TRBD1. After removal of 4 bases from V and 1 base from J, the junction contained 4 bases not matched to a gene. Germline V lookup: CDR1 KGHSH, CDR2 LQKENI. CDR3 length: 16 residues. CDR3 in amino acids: CASSQSQGSGANVLTF. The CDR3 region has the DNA TGTGCCAGCTCACAATCACAGGGGTCTGGGGCCAACGTCCTGACTTTC.

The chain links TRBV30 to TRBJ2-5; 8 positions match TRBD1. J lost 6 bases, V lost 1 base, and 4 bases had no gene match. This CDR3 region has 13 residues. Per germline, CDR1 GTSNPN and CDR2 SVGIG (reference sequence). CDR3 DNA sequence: TGTGCCTGGAGTGCCTCAGGGGGCAAGACCCAGTACTTC. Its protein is CAWSASGGKTQYF.

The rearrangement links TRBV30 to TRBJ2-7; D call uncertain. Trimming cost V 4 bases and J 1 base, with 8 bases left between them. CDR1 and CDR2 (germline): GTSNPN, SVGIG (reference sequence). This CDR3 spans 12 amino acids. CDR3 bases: TGTGCCTGGAATCGAGGTTCCTACGAGCAGTACTTC. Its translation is CAWNRGSYEQYF.

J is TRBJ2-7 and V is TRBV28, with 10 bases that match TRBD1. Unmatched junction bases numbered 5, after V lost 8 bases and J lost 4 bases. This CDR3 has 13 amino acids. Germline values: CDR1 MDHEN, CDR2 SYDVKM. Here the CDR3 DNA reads TGTGCCAGCCGTAGACAGGGGGCATACGAGCAGTACTTC. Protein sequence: CASRRQGAYEQYF. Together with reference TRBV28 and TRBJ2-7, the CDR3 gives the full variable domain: DVKVTQSSRYLVKRTGEKVFLECVQDMDHENMFWYRQDPGLGLRLIYFSYDVKMKEKGDIPEGYSVSREKKERFSLILESASTNQTSMYLCASRRQGAYEQYFGPGTRLTVT.

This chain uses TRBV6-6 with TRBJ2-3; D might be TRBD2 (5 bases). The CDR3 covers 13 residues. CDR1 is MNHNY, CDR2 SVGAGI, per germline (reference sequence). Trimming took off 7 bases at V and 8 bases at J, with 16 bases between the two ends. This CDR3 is CASIQLQGGTQYF. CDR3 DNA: TGTGCCAGCATACAGCTGCAAGGAGGTACGCAGTATTTT.

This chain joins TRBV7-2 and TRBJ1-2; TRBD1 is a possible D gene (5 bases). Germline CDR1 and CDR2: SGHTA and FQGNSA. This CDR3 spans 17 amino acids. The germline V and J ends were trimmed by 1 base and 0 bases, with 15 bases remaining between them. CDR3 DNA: TGTGCCAGCAGCTTAGGCTCTTTGGCAGGGTCTAACTATGGCTACACCTTC. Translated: CASSLGSLAGSNYGYTF.

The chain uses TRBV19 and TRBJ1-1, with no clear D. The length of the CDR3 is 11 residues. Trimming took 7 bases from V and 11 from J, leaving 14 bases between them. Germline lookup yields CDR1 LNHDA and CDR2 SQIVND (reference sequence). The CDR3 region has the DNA TGTGCCAGTACGTCGGACGGCGGGGCTTTCTTT. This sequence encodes CASTSDGGAFF.

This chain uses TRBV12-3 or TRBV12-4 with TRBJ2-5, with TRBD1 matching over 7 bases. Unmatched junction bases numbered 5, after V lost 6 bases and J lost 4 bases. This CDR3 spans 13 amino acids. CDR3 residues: CASSTTGSETQYF. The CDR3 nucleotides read TGTGCCAGCAGCACGACAGGGTCAGAGACCCAGTACTTC.

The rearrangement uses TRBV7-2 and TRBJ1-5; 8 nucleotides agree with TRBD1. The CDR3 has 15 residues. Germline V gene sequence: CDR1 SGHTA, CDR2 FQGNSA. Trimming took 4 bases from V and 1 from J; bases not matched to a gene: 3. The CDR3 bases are TGTGCCAGCAGCTCACAGGGGGTGAGCAATCAGCCCCAGCATTTT. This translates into CASSSQGVSNQPQHF.

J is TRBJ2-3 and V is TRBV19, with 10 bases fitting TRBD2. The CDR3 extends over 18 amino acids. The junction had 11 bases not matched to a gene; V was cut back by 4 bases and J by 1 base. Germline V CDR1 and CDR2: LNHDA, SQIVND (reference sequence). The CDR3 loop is CASSRSSGGRTRTDTQYF. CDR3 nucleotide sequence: TGTGCCAGTAGTAGGTCTAGCGGGGGTAGAACCCGCACAGATACGCAGTATTTT.

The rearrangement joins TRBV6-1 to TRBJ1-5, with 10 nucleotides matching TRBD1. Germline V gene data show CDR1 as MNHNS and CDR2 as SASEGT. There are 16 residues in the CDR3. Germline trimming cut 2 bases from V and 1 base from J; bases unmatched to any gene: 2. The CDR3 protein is CASSEPGQGSNQPQHF. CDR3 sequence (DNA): TGTGCCAGCAGTGAACCGGGACAGGGGAGCAATCAGCCCCAGCATTTT.

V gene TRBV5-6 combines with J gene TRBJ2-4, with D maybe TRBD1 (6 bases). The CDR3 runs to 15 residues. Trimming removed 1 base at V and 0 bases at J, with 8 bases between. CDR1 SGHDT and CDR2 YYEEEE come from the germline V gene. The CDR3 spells CASSLWGLAKNIQYF. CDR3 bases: TGTGCCAGCAGCTTGTGGGGGCTAGCCAAAAACATTCAGTACTTC.

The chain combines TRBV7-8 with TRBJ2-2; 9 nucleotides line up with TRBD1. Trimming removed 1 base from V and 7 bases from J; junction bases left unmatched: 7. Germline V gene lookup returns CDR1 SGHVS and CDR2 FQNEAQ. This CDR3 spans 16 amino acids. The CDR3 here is CASSLGATGGIGELFF. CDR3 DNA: TGTGCCAGCAGCTTAGGCGCGACAGGGGGTATCGGGGAGCTGTTTTTT. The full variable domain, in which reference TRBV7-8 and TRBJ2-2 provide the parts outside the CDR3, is GAGVSQSPRYKVAKRGQDVALRCDPISGHVSLFWYQQALGQGPEFLTYFQNEAQLDKSGLPSDRFFAERPEGSVSTLKIQRTQQEDSAVYLCASSLGATGGIGELFFGEGSRLTVL.

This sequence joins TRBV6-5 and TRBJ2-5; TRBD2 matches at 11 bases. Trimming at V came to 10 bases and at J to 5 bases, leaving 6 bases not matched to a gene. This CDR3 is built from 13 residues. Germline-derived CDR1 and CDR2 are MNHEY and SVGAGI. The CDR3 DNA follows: TGTGCCATTAGACCTAGCGGGGGGGAGACCCAGTACTTC. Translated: CAIRPSGGETQYF.

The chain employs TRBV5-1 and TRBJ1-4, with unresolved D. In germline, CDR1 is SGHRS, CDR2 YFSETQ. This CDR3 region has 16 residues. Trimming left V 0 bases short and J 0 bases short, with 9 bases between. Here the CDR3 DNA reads TGCGCCAGCAGCTTGGTTCCGCCGGCAACTAATGAAAAACTGTTTTTT. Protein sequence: CASSLVPPATNEKLFF.

The DNA of the CDR3 is TGTGCCAGCAGCTTAGACACCTTCGGGGAGCTGTTTTTT. Translation: CASSLDTFGELFF. This chain links TRBV7-2 with TRBJ2-2; D is undetermined. V shed 1 base and J shed 7 bases, with 7 bases lying between them. Per germline, CDR1 SGHTA and CDR2 FQGNSA. The CDR3 sequence is 13 residues long.

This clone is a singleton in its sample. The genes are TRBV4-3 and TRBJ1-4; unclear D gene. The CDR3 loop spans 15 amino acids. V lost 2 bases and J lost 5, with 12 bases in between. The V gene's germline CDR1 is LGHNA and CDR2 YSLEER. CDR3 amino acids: CASSQFLAPNEKLFF. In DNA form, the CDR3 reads TGCGCCAGCAGCCAATTTCTGGCCCCGAATGAAAAACTGTTTTTT.

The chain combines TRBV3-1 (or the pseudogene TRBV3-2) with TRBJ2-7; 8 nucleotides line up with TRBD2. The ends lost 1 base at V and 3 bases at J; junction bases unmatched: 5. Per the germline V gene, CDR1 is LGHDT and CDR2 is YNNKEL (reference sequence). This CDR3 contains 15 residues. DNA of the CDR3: TGTGCCAGCAGCCAAGCGGGGACTAGAGACTACGAGCAGTACTTC. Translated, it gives CASSQAGTRDYEQYF.

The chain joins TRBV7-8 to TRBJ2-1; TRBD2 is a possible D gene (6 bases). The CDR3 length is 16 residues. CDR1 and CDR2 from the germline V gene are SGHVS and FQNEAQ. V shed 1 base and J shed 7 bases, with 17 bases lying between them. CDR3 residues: CASSLEAGWRKNEQFF. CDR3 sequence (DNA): TGTGCCAGCAGCTTAGAGGCGGGGTGGAGGAAGAATGAGCAGTTCTTC.